This paragraph reports one T cell receptor (beta chain). This clonotype was observed a handful of times. The antigen this receptor binds is unknown. One base away there is no much larger clone; base qualities are not given. The data stem from a study of T cells in Graves' hyperthyroidism and ophthalmopathy (dated 2019 in TCRdb). General notes on the study: Peripheral blood samples were taken at initial diagnosis, before any treatment was given. TCR V-J signatures able to tell the groups apart were searched for in a discovery cohort of 100 patients, of whom fewer than 45 had Graves' ophthalmopathy and more than 55 had stable Graves' hyperthyroidism. Prospective prediction of ophthalmopathy was tested in an independent validation cohort of 18 to 20 hyperthyroidism patients and 15 to 17 patients who later progressed to ophthalmopathy. For training and testing, the roughly 97 patients in the discovery cohort were randomly divided in a 7:3 ratio. In more than 5 Graves' hyperthyroidism patients, the study also compared T-cell repertoires from thyroid tissue with T-cell repertoires from blood. After sampling, hyperthyroidism patients received methimazole starting at 30 mg daily, and ophthalmopathy patients received high-dose intravenous methylprednisolone. According to the paper, TCR Vbeta CDR3 sequencing was carried out on about 140 peripheral blood samples, which came from 40 to 45 ophthalmopathy, approximately 72 hyperthyroidism and some 17 progressor patients.

The research as a whole found: Sample size was not statistically predetermined, and blinding of investigators to group allocation was not performed. A 13 V-J signature model separated ophthalmopathy from stable hyperthyroidism, with around 90% sensitivity and roughly 81% specificity in cross-validation and 80%/75% in testing. In validation, progression to ophthalmopathy was predicted by the model with nearly 71% sensitivity and approximately 78% specificity, a median of 6.5 months before onset. Most expanded thyroid clonotypes (frequency above 0.001) were also detected in blood, a finding suggesting that blood repertoires may reflect thyroid immune responses.

TCR beta CDR3 regions were amplified from RNA transcripts. The TCR CDR3 was subjected to a first round of RT-PCR using the HTBI primer set and the Qiagen OneStep RT-PCR kit. Libraries were constructed in a second round of multiplex PCR, after which size selection and purification were carried out. Paired-end sequencing of the libraries was performed with 100 bp reads on an Illumina HiSeq2000. The authors' analysis ran thus. SOAPnuke was used to process the raw data, removing reads that contained adapters or uncalled bases, had a mean Phred below 15, or lacked an exact match to the constant primer or identifier. COPE v1.2.5 was used to merge high-quality paired reads, and clonotypes were defined as unique nucleotide sequences. MiTCR v1.1 was used to align the clonotypes against IMGT TRBV, TRBD and TRBJ reference segments. Analysis was restricted to V-J combinations with a frequency above 0.0001, which covered 98% to 99.2% of repertoires. The TCS score was defined as F50 (clonal expansion) divided by E x V (chaos), with BLOSUM62-based TCRdist calculated between CDR3 peptides within each V-J. Welch's t-statistics and random forest reduced 450 to 600 V-J features to 10 to 15, which were used in a naive Bayes classifier (R e1071). Using fastp at Q25 and MiXCR, TCRdb reprocessed the public reads and kept productive beta chains. Rows matching on CDR3 protein sequence are summarized as one entry with the most common DNA and genes. TCRdb's processing, not the authors' own work, is the source of the V and J calls. The sample data list roughly 400,000 distinct CDR3 sequences, and about an eighth of these were observed just once. The top ten clones comprise 25% to 30% of the sample.

From the germline V gene (reference sequence), CDR1 is DFQATT and CDR2 is SNEGSKA. The CDR3 spans 14 residues, from the cysteine through the phenylalanine. Only CDR3 DNA is held: 42 bases, read in frame from base 1. Ophthalmopathy patients had moderately to severely active disease, Clinical Activity Score of at least 3, NOSPECS grade of at least 4, and duration under 3 months. Any patient with an uncontrolled infection, another autoimmune disease, pregnancy or lactation was excluded. Diagnoses were established on the basis of clinical symptoms, serum thyroxine and TRAb, thyroid ultrasound, and orbital computed tomography. PBMCs were separated from approximately 10 ml of fresh peripheral blood using Ficoll-Paque density gradient centrifugation. Total RNA was extracted with Trizol reagent, and quality was checked on an Agilent 2100 Bioanalyzer.

In this chain, TRBV20-1 is recombined with TRBJ2-3; the D gene identity is not certain. This sequence was found in a man aged 50-59 years with Graves' ophthalmopathy. The sequencing sample was made of blood. The CDR3 protein is CRTGLLPSTDTQYF. The bases are TGCAGAACCGGGTTACTGCCGAGCACAGATACGCAGTATTTT.